The next 21 T cell receptor beta chains were all read from a single sample in a study of Ad26.COV2.S vaccination and SARS-CoV-2 variants. Treatment given: 19 received Ad26.COV2.S at low or high dose, single or two shots; several received placebo; per-sample allocation not given. Collection of the samples took place on day 63 after the first injection of vaccine or placebo. The method was immunoSEQ multiplex PCR; TCRdb's version includes in-frame clones alone and lacks a portion of them. The data hold about 500,000 clones, with 70% to 90% observed a single time. Sequenced here: peripheral blood, sampled in a trial of Ad26.COV2.S vaccine versus placebo. Receptor source: a person aged 18-60 years who received the Ad26.COV2.S COVID-19 vaccine or a placebo.

The chain employs TRBV10-1 and TRBJ1-2; D unclear. CDR3 length: 13 residues. The germline V and J ends were trimmed by 5 bases and 7 bases, with 14 bases remaining between them. Germline CDR1 WNHNN, CDR2 SYGVQD (reference sequence). The CDR3 coding sequence is TGCGCCAGCAGTAACGGGCCGTTGTCTGGCTACACCTTC. It translates to CASSNGPLSGYTF.

The chain couples TRBV6-5 to TRBJ2-7, with D unclear. The V end was cut by 7 bases, the J end by 4 bases, with 8 bases between. Germline V CDR1 and CDR2: MNHEY, SVGAGI. This CDR3 has 11 residues. CDR3 DNA sequence: TGTGCCAGCACTAAACCTTACGAGCAGTACTTC. Its protein product is CASTKPYEQYF.

In this sample, this clone turned up a few times. This CDR3 reads CASRLDRGSYEQYF. The DNA for the CDR3 is TGTGCCAGCAGACTCGACAGGGGATCCTACGAGCAGTACTTC. The chain couples TRBV2 to TRBJ2-7; 8 bases are shared with TRBD1. J gave up 1 base and V 6 bases, and 5 bases lay outside the gene matches. CDR3 length: 14 residues. The germline gives CDR1 SNHLY, CDR2 FYNNEI.

The chain has TRBV7-3 and TRBJ1-1, with a weak D call TRBD1 (6 bases). The CDR3 is 13 residues long. V was cut by 2 bases and J by 8 bases, with 12 bases left in between. Germline assignment: CDR1 SGHTA and CDR2 FQGTGA. CDR3 amino acids: CASSLGTGTEAFF. The CDR3 nucleotides read TGTGCCAGCAGCTTAGGTACAGGGACGGAAGCTTTCTTT.

The chain employs TRBV7-3 and TRBJ1-1, with D possibly TRBD1 on 5 matching bases. CDR3 length: 13 residues. V dropped 5 bases and J dropped 4 bases, with 11 bases sitting between them. Looked up from germline, CDR1 is SGHTA and CDR2 is FQGTGA. The CDR3 region has the DNA TGTGCCAGCAGCCGGGGGTTCGGCACTGAAGCTTTCTTT. This sequence encodes CASSRGFGTEAFF.

This clone has a handful of counts. The chain combines TRBV5-6 with TRBJ1-5; D not certain. The CDR3 extends over 14 amino acids. Trimming took 2 bases from V and 3 from J, leaving 9 bases between them. Germline V gene sequence: CDR1 SGHDT, CDR2 YYEEEE. CDR3 region: CASSFRPLNQPQHF. Here the CDR3 DNA reads TGTGCCAGCAGCTTTCGGCCGCTCAATCAGCCCCAGCATTTT. Supplemented by reference TRBV5-6 and TRBJ1-5, the full variable domain reads DAGVTQSPTHLIKTRGQQVTLRCSPKSGHDTVSWYQQALGQGPQFIFQYYEEEERQRGNFPDRFSGHQFPNYSSELNVNALLLGDSALYLCASSFRPLNQPQHFGDGTRLSIL.

The chain is built from TRBV4-3 and TRBJ1-1; D is possibly TRBD1 (6 bases). This CDR3 has 12 residues. Germline CDR1 is LGHNA and CDR2 is YSLEER. V was shortened by 4 bases and J by 8 bases, with 11 bases between the two germline ends. CDR3 DNA sequence: TGCGCCAGCAGCCCGGACAGAGCAGAAGCTTTCTTT. Translated: CASSPDRAEAFF.

On this clone: Other DNA sequences in the sample encode the same CDR3. The J gene is TRBJ2-7, the V gene TRBV18; D gene unclear. Germline lookup yields CDR1 KGHSH and CDR2 LQKENI. V was pared by 3 bases and J by 2 bases, with 8 bases between. The CDR3 spans 13 residues. DNA of the CDR3: TGTGCCAGCTCACCCTCCCCAACCTACGAGCAGTACTTC. Translation: CASSPSPTYEQYF.

The V and J genes are TRBV28 and TRBJ1-5, with D possibly TRBD1 on 5 matching bases. The CDR3 consists of 16 residues. Per germline, CDR1 MDHEN and CDR2 SYDVKM. V was shortened by 5 bases and J by 3 bases, with 17 bases between the two germline ends. CDR3 amino acids: CASSKYRRLNNQPQHF. CDR3 bases: TGTGCCAGCAGTAAGTACAGGAGGCTGAACAATCAGCCCCAGCATTTT.

The chain carries TRBV12-2 and TRBJ1-2; the DNA was not compared with TRBD1, the D call given in the table. TRBV12-2 is a recognized pseudogene. This CDR3 spans 15 amino acids. CDR3 sequence (DNA): TGTGCAAGTCGCTTAGGGGACATGCCGGGCTATGGCTACACCTTC. As protein: CASRLGDMPGYGYTF.

The chain couples TRBV9 to TRBJ2-5; the D call may be TRBD1 or TRBD2 (5 bases each). V lost 0 bases and J lost 1, with 13 bases in between. Germline V CDR1 and CDR2: SGDLS, YYNGEE. The CDR3 runs 16 residues. DNA for the CDR3: TGTGCCAGCAGCGTAGGGCCAGGTGGGGGCCAAGAGACCCAGTACTTC. Residues: CASSVGPGGGQETQYF.

The chain combines TRBV27 with TRBJ1-2; unclear D gene. Germline assignment: CDR1 MNHEY and CDR2 SMNVEV (reference sequence). The V gene lost 6 bases and the J gene lost 5 bases, with 13 bases spanning the gap. The CDR3 has 13 amino acids. This chain's CDR3 is CASRPNNEYGYTF. The CDR3 DNA follows: TGTGCCAGCAGACCGAATAACGAGTATGGCTACACCTTC.

The rearrangement joins TRBV2 to TRBJ2-1, with 12 nucleotides matching TRBD2. Looked up from germline, CDR1 is SNHLY and CDR2 is FYNNEI. The CDR3 is made up of 15 amino acids. V dropped 7 bases and J dropped 8; count of bases not matched to a gene: 9. The chain's CDR3 is CASKRLAGVSHEQFF. Written as DNA, the CDR3 is TGTGCCAGCAAAAGACTAGCGGGAGTTTCCCATGAGCAGTTCTTC.

CDR3 in DNA: TGTGCCAGCAGTTTACCCCGTTTAGCGGGGTTCTACAATGAGCAGTTCTTC. This gives the protein CASSLPRLAGFYNEQFF. The V gene is TRBV27, the J gene TRBJ2-1; 8 bases are shared with TRBD2. Germline CDR1 MNHEY, CDR2 SMNVEV (reference sequence). Losses at the gene ends were 2 bases for V and 3 bases for J; bases not matched to a gene: 9. CDR3 size: 17 residues.

This clone has just one count. The J gene is TRBJ2-2, the V gene TRBV10-1, with 8 bases aligning to TRBD1. J lost 4 bases, V lost 5 bases, and 3 bases had no gene match. CDR3 length equals 14 residues. Germline V lookup: CDR1 WNHNN, CDR2 SYGVQD (reference sequence). The CDR3 spells CASSTGGRTGELFF. CDR3 nucleotide sequence: TGCGCCAGCAGTACAGGGGGACGCACCGGGGAGCTGTTTTTT.

This clone was recorded a few times. This rearrangement joins TRBV25-1 to TRBJ1-3; D is perhaps TRBD1 (6 bases). The germline V and J ends were trimmed by 6 bases and 2 bases, with 11 bases remaining between them. Germline CDR1 is MGHDK and CDR2 is SYGVNS. The CDR3 spans 14 residues. This CDR3 reads CASSLGGTGNTIYF. In DNA form, the CDR3 reads TGTGCCAGCAGCCTAGGGGGAACTGGAAACACCATATATTTT.

The chain is built from TRBV18 and TRBJ1-2; D is uncertain. The ends were cut back, 6 bases at V and 0 bases at J, with 8 bases in the middle. Germline CDR1 KGHSH, CDR2 LQKENI. The CDR3 extends over 13 amino acids. The CDR3 sequence is CASSGDANYGYTF. Here the CDR3 DNA reads TGTGCCAGCTCCGGGGATGCTAACTATGGCTACACCTTC. Supplemented by reference TRBV18 and TRBJ1-2, the full variable domain reads NAGVMQNPRHLVRRRGQEARLRCSPMKGHSHVYWYRQLPEEGLKFMVYLQKENIIDESGMPKERFSAEFPKEGPSILRIQQVVRGDSAAYFCASSGDANYGYTFGSGTRLTVV.

J is TRBJ2-4 and V is TRBV18; the match to TRBD1 covers 7 bases. Per the germline V gene, CDR1 is KGHSH and CDR2 is LQKENI. V lost 0 bases to trimming and J lost 7 bases; unmatched junction nucleotides: 6. The CDR3 is made up of 15 amino acids. CDR3: CASSPPRQGVNIQYF. The CDR3 DNA reads TGTGCCAGCTCACCACCGAGACAGGGAGTGAACATTCAGTACTTC.

This rearrangement joins TRBV28 to TRBJ2-1, with a possible D match to TRBD2 (6 bases). The CDR3 sequence is 13 residues long. Germline V gives CDR1 MDHEN, CDR2 SYDVKM. With 6 bases removed from V and 10 bases from J, the gap between germline ends came to 16 bases. The CDR3 here is CASRSGGRREQFF. CDR3 coding DNA: TGTGCCAGCAGATCTGGGGGGAGGAGGGAGCAGTTCTTC. The full variable domain, with the rest looked up from reference TRBV28 and TRBJ2-1, is DVKVTQSSRYLVKRTGEKVFLECVQDMDHENMFWYRQDPGLGLRLIYFSYDVKMKEKGDIPEGYSVSREKKERFSLILESASTNQTSMYLCASRSGGRREQFFGPGTRLTVL.

The V call is TRBV6-5, the J call TRBJ2-7; TRBD2 matches 7 bases. The CDR3 covers 11 residues. V gave up 8 bases and J gave up 4 bases; unmatched junction bases: 2. Looked up from germline, CDR1 is MNHEY and CDR2 is SVGAGI. Here the CDR3 DNA reads TGTGCCAGCGGGGGAGGGTACGAGCAGTACTTC. Its translation is CASGGGYEQYF.

J is TRBJ2-7 and V is TRBV11-2; D is possibly TRBD2 (6 bases). V was pared by 5 bases and J by 3 bases, with 14 bases between. Germline V gene lookup returns CDR1 SGHAT and CDR2 FQNNGV. The CDR3 sequence is 14 residues long. The CDR3 DNA reads as TGTGCCAGCAGCCGGGACTCCCGGGACTACGAGCAGTACTTC. This codes for CASSRDSRDYEQYF.